This TCR beta chain was sequenced in a study of patients and donors after allogeneic stem cell transplantation. This clonotype was seen repeatedly, ten times or more. This CDR3 is built from 15 residues. The J segment lost 4 bases and the V segment lost 7 bases, leaving 11 bases of the junction unmatched. Each CDR3 protein gets one entry after TCRdb re-called the RT-PCR reads with MiXCR. The sample lists roughly 960,000 distinct CDR3 sequences; approximately 18% were seen once. The specimen sequenced was blood, either unsorted or a sorted T cell fraction (not recorded which). V usage is TRBV12-3 or TRBV12-4 and J usage is TRBJ2-3; TRBD1 agrees at 7 bases. The source is a human donor who was either an allogeneic HSCT recipient or a stem cell or donor lymphocyte infusion donor (not recorded which). It is not recorded whose cells these are; they may come from a transplant donor. The CDR3: CASTKPRGPPDTQYF. Here the CDR3 DNA reads TGTGCCAGCACCAAACCTAGGGGGCCGCCAGATACGCAGTATTTT.